This T cell receptor beta chain comes out of a study of lymphopenia after photon versus proton radiotherapy. Overall study findings and caveats: Relative stability marked proton patients; photon patients lost diversity and naive cells. Authors raise, but do not show, better survival with proton therapy. Post-nadir diversity loss with photons came from oligoclonal expansion, particularly CD8+ Temra cells.

Method: immunoSEQ multiplex PCR; TCRdb's copy keeps in-frame clones and lacks some. The sample includes tens of thousands of clones, around 88% of them seen just once. Germline lookup yields CDR1 SEHNR and CDR2 FQNEAQ (reference sequence). The V segment lost 4 bases and the J segment 9 bases; nucleotides outside the gene matches: 12. The CDR3 runs 17 residues. This clone was detected once. Its specificity is not known. The chain has TRBV7-9 and TRBJ2-1, with 13 nucleotides matching TRBD2. The receptor was derived from a man of 80 years or more with esophageal cancer. Sequenced material: peripheral blood, taken from a patient treated with proton-based radiotherapy. CDR3 sequence (DNA): TGTGCCAGCAGCTACCGACTAGCGGGGGGCATGCCGGCTGAGCAGTTCTTC. It encodes CASSYRLAGGMPAEQFF.